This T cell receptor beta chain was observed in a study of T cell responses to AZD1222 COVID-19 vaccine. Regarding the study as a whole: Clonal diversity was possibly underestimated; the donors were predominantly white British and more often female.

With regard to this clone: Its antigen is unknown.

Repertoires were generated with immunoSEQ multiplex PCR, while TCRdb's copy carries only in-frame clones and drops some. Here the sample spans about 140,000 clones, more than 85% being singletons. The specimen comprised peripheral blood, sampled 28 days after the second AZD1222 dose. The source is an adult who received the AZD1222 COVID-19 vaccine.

The CDR3 spells CASQAYSGVSYEQYF. In DNA, the CDR3 is TGTGCCAGCCAAGCCTATAGCGGGGTCTCCTACGAGCAGTACTTC. The rearrangement links TRBV27 to TRBJ2-7, with TRBD2 identical over 8 bases. The CDR3 is made up of 15 amino acids. The J segment lost 0 bases and the V segment lost 8 bases, leaving 9 bases of the junction unmatched. Per germline, CDR1 MNHEY and CDR2 SMNVEV (reference sequence).